This T cell receptor (beta chain) was documented in a study of CD4 T cells in lung cancer (dated by TCRdb to about 2019). About the investigation overall: To find responses to candidate mutation-encoded neoepitopes, the study screened blood T cells from NSCLC patients and isolated neoantigen-specific CD4+ T-cell clones and TCRs. The resected patients had lung adenocarcinoma or squamous cell carcinoma, were aged 60 to 69 at blood donation, and mostly were former smokers. Treatments received by the patients before blood donation included platinum chemotherapy, and some patients received nivolumab or pembrolizumab. The frequency of neoantigen-specific clonotypes in tumor resections, non-adjacent lung and cultured T-cell products was tracked by TCRB deep sequencing. Here is what the overall study found, with its caveats: Some blood-derived responses might be explained by in vitro priming of naive T cells or cross-reactivity rather than by memory responses to the cancer. IFNgamma-sorted cells included nonspecific IFNgamma producers of unknown purity, so expanded lines ranged from monoclonal to oligoclonal.

Library preparation was by the immunoSEQ multiplex PCR assay. DNA was isolated with Qiagen DNeasy or QIAamp micro DNA kits and TCRB sequenced with the Adaptive Biotechnology human TCRB sequencing kit. Sequencing of TCRB libraries was performed on an Illumina MiSeq. The paper's data handling went like this. The kit provider's software was used to analyze TCRB sequence data, and Fisher's exact test was used to test clonotype templates for tumor enrichment. TCRdb limited this immuneACCESS table to in-frame rearrangements with V and J called. A share of clones is missing; checked studies link under half to unresolved V genes, and the rest is unexplained. V, J and clone size were drawn from that table, and D and trimming were deduced from the DNA. This sample is represented by roughly 300 clones; around nine tenths of them were singletons. The ten top clones hold roughly 87% of the sample. V drops 6 bases and J drops 2 bases, leaving 5 bases in between. Inclusive of the bounding cysteine and phenylalanine, the CDR3 is 11 residues long. Just the 33-base CDR3 DNA is kept, in frame starting at base 1. From the germline V gene (reference sequence), CDR1 is DFQATT and CDR2 is SNEGSKA.

For over 10 days, PBMCs were stimulated with mutant 27-mer peptides together with IL21, IL7, IL15 and IL2, and afterward were restimulated with peptide-pulsed autologous B cells. Live IFNgamma-secreting T cells were sorted by cytokine capture on a FACS Aria2 after restimulation with peptide-pulsed B cells. Sorted cells were expanded at limiting dilution, about 3 or 11 cells per well, with irradiated allogeneic PBMCs, phytohemagglutinin and IL2 for roughly 14 to 20 days. Peripheral blood samples or leukapheresis products were collected from the patients. The antigen specificity of expanded lines was screened by IFNgamma ELISA against autologous B cells pulsed with mutant peptides. Of note for this clone: Which antigen it targets is not known. No base-level quality is on record; no much larger clone is a single base apart.

The chain is encoded by TRBV20-1 joined to TRBJ2-1; the D gene identity is not certain. The sequence came from an older woman with non-small cell lung cancer. Some clones in this sample may be carry-over from other donors' samples. The sample comprised a CD4+ T cell line or clone grown in culture. The DNA sequence reads TGCAGTGCCCTCCCCTACAATGAGCAGTTCTTC. Translation gives CSALPYNEQFF.